A single TCR beta chain is shown here with its context. CDR1 is SEHNR, CDR2 FQNEAQ, per germline (reference sequence). The CDR3 runs to 12 residues. Trimming pared 5 bases from V and 1 base from J, leaving 5 bases between. This sample is drawn from a study of cytomegalovirus exposure and HLA in healthy donors. Primers for the PCR totalled 60 Vbeta and 13 Jbeta. Using immunoSEQ multiplex PCR, the repertoire was profiled, and TCRdb retains in-frame clones only, with some absent. The sample shows 140,000 to 150,000 clones, around three quarters of them seen only once. The chain couples TRBV7-9 to TRBJ1-1; no firm D call. The receptor comes from a man aged 35 to 55 in good health and CMV-seronegative. Sequencing used PBMCs. The CDR3 DNA sequence: TGTGCCAGCAGCCAACAGAACACTGAAGCTTTCTTT. Its translation is CASSQQNTEAFF.